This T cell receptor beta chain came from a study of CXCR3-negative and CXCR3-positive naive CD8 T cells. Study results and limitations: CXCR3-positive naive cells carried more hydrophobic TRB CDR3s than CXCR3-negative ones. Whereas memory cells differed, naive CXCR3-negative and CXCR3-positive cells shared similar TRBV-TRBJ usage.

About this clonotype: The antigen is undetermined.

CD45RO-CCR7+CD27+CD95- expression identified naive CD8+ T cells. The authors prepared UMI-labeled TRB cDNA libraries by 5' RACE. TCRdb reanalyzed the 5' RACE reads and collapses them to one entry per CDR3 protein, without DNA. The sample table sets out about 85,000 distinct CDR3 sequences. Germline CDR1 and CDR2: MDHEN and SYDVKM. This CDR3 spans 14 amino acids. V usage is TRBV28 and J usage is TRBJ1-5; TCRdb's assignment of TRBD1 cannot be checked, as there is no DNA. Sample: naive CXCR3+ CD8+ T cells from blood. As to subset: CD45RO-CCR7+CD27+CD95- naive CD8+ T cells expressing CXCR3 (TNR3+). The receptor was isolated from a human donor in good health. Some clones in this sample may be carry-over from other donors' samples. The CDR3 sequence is CASSLGQGVQPQHF.